This T cell receptor beta chain was sequenced for a study of blood T cell repertoires in COVID-19. Libraries were prepared by immunoSEQ multiplex PCR; TCRdb keeps only in-frame clonotypes and omits some of them. The table records roughly 190,000 clones, approximately 90% of them present only once. There are 16 residues in the CDR3. Germline loops: CDR1 KGHSH, CDR2 LQKENI. V was clipped by 2 bases and J by 4 bases; unmatched bases: 4. The sample was PBMCs or T cells enriched from blood (not recorded which). The sequence came from a woman aged 25-40 years who had recovered from COVID-19. J is TRBJ1-6 and V is TRBV18; TRBD1 aligns across 8 bases. The CDR3 loop reads CASSPTDRAYNSPLHF. The CDR3 coding sequence is TGTGCCAGCTCACCAACGGACAGGGCTTATAATTCACCCCTCCACTTT.